Detailed here is one T cell receptor (beta chain). Its cognate antigen is unknown. The treatment here: randomized to nivolumab then ipilimumab (arm A) or the reverse (arm B). The CDR3 has 14 residues. The V gene's germline CDR1 is KGHSH and CDR2 LQKENI. Trimming removed 3 bases at V and 8 bases at J, with 14 bases between. This sample is part of a study of sequential checkpoint blockade in melanoma. Across the study: Patients were randomized 1:1 to nivolumab-then-ipilimumab or ipilimumab-then-nivolumab first-line. Matched biopsies came pretreatment and at week 13 for 20 to 25 patients. Study results and limitations: For nivolumab-first patients, baseline tumor clonality was associated with response.

TCRdb keeps only in-frame clones here, not all; method: immunoSEQ multiplex PCR. The sample lists about 2,500 clones, more than 12% seen once, with around 20% in the top ten. This clonotype was obtained from a human donor with melanoma. This material consisted of tumor tissue (inferred from file names), taken from a patient given nivolumab and ipilimumab in sequence. The chain has TRBV18 and TRBJ1-3; a possible D gene is TRBD1 (6 bases). CDR3 DNA sequence: TGTGCCAGCTCACCGCCCGGGACAAGGGACACCATATATTTT. Translation gives CASSPPGTRDTIYF.